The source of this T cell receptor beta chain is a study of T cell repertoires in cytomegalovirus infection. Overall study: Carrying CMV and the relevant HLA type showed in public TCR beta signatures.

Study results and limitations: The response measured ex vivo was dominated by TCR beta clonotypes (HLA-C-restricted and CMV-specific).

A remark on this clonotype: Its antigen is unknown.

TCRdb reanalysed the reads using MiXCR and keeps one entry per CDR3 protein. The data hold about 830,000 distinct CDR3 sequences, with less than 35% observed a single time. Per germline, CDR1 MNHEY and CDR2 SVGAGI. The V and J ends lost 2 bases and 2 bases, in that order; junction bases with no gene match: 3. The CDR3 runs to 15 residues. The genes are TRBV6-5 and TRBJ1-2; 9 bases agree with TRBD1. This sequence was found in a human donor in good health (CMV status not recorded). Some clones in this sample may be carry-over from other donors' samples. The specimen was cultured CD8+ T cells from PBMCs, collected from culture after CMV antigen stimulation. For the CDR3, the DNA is TGTGCCAGCAGTTACCGAGGGACAGGGAACTATGGCTACACCTTC. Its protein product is CASSYRGTGNYGYTF.